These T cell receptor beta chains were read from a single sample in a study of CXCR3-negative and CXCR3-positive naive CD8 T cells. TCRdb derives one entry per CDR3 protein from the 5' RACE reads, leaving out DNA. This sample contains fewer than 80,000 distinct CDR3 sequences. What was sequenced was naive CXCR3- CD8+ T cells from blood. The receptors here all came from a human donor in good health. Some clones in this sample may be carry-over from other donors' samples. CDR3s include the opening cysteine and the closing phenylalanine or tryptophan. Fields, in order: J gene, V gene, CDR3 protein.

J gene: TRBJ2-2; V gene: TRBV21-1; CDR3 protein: CASSKEATGELFF
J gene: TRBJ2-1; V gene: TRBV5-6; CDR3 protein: CASRLGSNEQFF
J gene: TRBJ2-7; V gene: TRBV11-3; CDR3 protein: CASRGRGSYSYEQYF
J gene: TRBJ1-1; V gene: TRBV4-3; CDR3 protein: CASSQGNGDAIQAFF
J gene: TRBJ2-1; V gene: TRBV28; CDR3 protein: CASSPRGRGLRNEQFF
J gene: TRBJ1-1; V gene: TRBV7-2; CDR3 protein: CASSPIDRDTEAFF
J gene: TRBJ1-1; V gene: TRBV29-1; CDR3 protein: CSVPRQGTEAFF
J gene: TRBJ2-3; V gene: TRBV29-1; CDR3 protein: CSVDGESSGGSTDTQYF
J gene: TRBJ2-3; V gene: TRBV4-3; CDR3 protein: CASSRGVVSDTQYF
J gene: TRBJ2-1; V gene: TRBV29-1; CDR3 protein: CSEWTGGYNEQFF
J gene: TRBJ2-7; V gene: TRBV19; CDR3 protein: CASSVGQYYEQYF
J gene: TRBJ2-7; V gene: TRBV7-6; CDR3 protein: CASSFRDRDEQYF
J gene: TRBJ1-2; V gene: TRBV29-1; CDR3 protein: CSVLGGGDSEKANYGYTF
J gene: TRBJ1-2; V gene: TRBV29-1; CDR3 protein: CSVETNEYGGYTF
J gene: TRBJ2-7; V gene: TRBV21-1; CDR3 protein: CASSKEGCEQYF
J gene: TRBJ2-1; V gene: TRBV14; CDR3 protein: CASSQRGENSYNEQFF
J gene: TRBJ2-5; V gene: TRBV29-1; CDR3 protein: CSVERRGHHPQETQYF
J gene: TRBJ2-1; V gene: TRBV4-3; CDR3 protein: CASSPRLAGDVDEQFF
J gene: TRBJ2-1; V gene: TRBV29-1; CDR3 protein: CSTSGEVSYNEQFF